The 20 T cell receptor beta chains reported below all come from one sample, sequenced in a study of response to subunit inactivated influenza vaccine (dated by TCRdb to between 2018 and 2020). Library preparation used RT-PCR. TCRdb names Illumina HiSeq 2500 as the instrument used. The raw public data were reprocessed by TCRdb itself: fastp quality trimming at Q25, MiXCR clonotype calling, in-frame beta chains only. Each entry merges the rows of one CDR3 protein and shows their most common DNA and genes. This sample is represented by roughly 700,000 distinct CDR3 sequences; around 13% of them were singletons. The ten largest account for around 7.3% of the sample. Sequencing used PBMCs from blood, obtained 14 days before vaccination. The source of these receptors is a man between 50 and 59 years old who received an inactivated influenza vaccine. Donor details come from another sample of the same person, matched by shared clones.

J is TRBJ2-3 and V is TRBV14; a possible D gene is TRBD1 (6 bases). CDR1 SGHDN and CDR2 FVKESK come from the germline V gene. CDR3 length equals 15 residues. V lost 1 base, J lost 3 bases, and 11 bases lay in between. The DNA of the CDR3 is TGTGCCAGCAGCCAAGGTCTGGGACAAACAGATACGCAGTATTTT. Translation gives CASSQGLGQTDTQYF.

The table lists this clonotype with a few counts. This sequence joins TRBV12-3 or TRBV12-4 and TRBJ2-7; a possible D gene is TRBD1 (5 bases). This CDR3 region has 15 residues. V was cut by 6 bases and J by 6 bases, with 21 bases left in between. CDR3 amino acids: CASSPLGHVAREQYF. The DNA for the CDR3 is TGTGCCAGCAGCCCTCTAGGACACGTTGCTCGCGAGCAGTACTTC.

The rearrangement uses TRBV6-5 and TRBJ1-5; D remains ambiguous. The CDR3 is 13 amino acids. Germline-derived CDR1 and CDR2 are MNHEY and SVGAGI. V lost 4 bases to trimming and J lost 8 bases, with 12 bases between them. The CDR3 sequence: CASSSTDGEPQHF. Written as DNA, the CDR3 is TGTGCCAGCAGTTCCACGGATGGGGAGCCCCAGCATTTT.

This clonotype appeared a few times. The V and J genes are TRBV5-1 and TRBJ2-5; D perhaps matches TRBD2 (6 bases). The length of the CDR3 is 14 residues. Trimming shortened V by 3 bases and J by 6 bases, and 15 bases separated the two germline ends. Germline values: CDR1 SGHRS, CDR2 YFSETQ. The CDR3 coding sequence is TGCGCCAGCAGCTCCAGCCGGGACTCAAAGACCCAGTACTTC. Encoded protein: CASSSSRDSKTQYF. Using reference TRBV5-1 and TRBJ2-5 for the parts outside the CDR3, the full variable domain is KAGVTQTPRYLIKTRGQQVTLSCSPISGHRSVSWYQQTPGQGLQFLFEYFSETQRNKGNFPGRFSGRQFSNSRSEMNVSTLELGDSALYLCASSSSRDSKTQYFGPGTRLLVL.

This chain joins TRBV15 and TRBJ2-5; D not certain. The CDR3 length is 14 residues. Trimming took off 0 bases at V and 5 bases at J, with 10 bases between the two ends. Germline assignment: CDR1 LNHNV and CDR2 YYDKDF (reference sequence). The CDR3, as DNA: TGTGCCACCAGCAGAGATAAGGCGGTGGAGACCCAGTACTTC. It translates to CATSRDKAVETQYF.

This clonotype was observed a few times. The chain couples TRBV5-1 to TRBJ2-5; tentative D call: TRBD1 (6 bases). The CDR3 spans 12 residues. The V end was cut by 6 bases, the J end by 2 bases, with 8 bases between. Germline V gene data show CDR1 as SGHRS and CDR2 as YFSETQ. As DNA, the CDR3 is TGCGCCAGCACCGACAGGCAAGAGACCCAGTACTTC. Its protein is CASTDRQETQYF.

This clonotype occurred a few times. The V call is TRBV29-1, the J call TRBJ2-3; D remains unclear. Germline CDR1 and CDR2: SQVTM and ANQGSEA. This CDR3 is 11 amino acids long. Trimming stripped 1 base from V and 3 bases from J, with 2 bases between. CDR3 sequence reads: CSVEGTDTQYF. For the CDR3, the DNA is TGCAGCGTTGAAGGAACAGATACGCAGTATTTT.

The genes are TRBV13 and TRBJ2-5, with D unresolved. The CDR3 runs to 11 residues. V shed 8 bases and J shed 4 bases, with 8 bases lying between them. The V gene's germline CDR1 is PRHDT and CDR2 FYEKMQ (reference sequence). CDR3 residues: CASRSSETQYF. Here the CDR3 DNA reads TGTGCCAGCCGGTCCTCAGAGACCCAGTACTTC.

This chain joins TRBV7-8 and TRBJ2-1; 8 nucleotides line up with TRBD2. Germline V lookup: CDR1 SGHVS, CDR2 FQNEAQ. Losses at the gene ends were 5 bases for V and 7 bases for J; bases not matched to a gene: 16. The CDR3 has 17 residues. This chain's CDR3 is CASSLTGTRLYRNEQFF. CDR3 coding DNA: TGTGCCAGCAGCCTCACCGGGACTAGACTATATCGGAATGAGCAGTTCTTC.

This clonotype was counted between two and nine times. This sequence joins TRBV20-1 and TRBJ2-7; 8 nucleotides align to TRBD1. The CDR3 is 15 amino acids. Germline assignment: CDR1 DFQATT and CDR2 SNEGSKA (reference sequence). Trimming at V came to 1 base and at J to 3 bases, leaving 8 bases not matched to a gene. CDR3 nucleotides: TGCAGTGCTAGAGCCTTCGACAGGGGCAACTACGAGCAGTACTTC. Protein: CSARAFDRGNYEQYF.

Only a few counts were recorded for this clonotype. The chain combines TRBV7-2 with TRBJ2-1; the match to TRBD2 covers 11 bases. The germline V gene has CDR1 SGHTA and CDR2 FQGNSA. This CDR3 is built from 17 residues. Trimming took 3 bases from V and 2 from J; bases not matched to a gene: 6. CDR3 DNA: TGTGCCAGCAGCTTCTCCGGGACTAGCGGCACCTACAATGAGCAGTTCTTC. Its protein product is CASSFSGTSGTYNEQFF.

This clonotype was observed a single time. The chain employs TRBV5-4 and TRBJ2-7; 7 bases agree with TRBD2. V lost 3 bases to trimming and J lost 0 bases; unmatched junction nucleotides: 9. This CDR3 is built from 16 residues. Germline V gene data show CDR1 as SGHNT and CDR2 as YYREEE (reference sequence). CDR3 sequence (DNA): TGTGCCAGCAGCTCGGGAGGAGGCGGGAGCTCCTACGAGCAGTACTTC. Protein product: CASSSGGGGSSYEQYF. Filled out from reference TRBV5-4 and TRBJ2-7, the complete variable domain reads ETGVTQSPTHLIKTRGQQVTLRCSSQSGHNTVSWYQQALGQGPQFIFQYYREEENGRGNFPPRFSGLQFPNYSSELNVNALELDDSALYLCASSSGGGGSSYEQYFGPGTRLTVT.

The chain's CDR3 is CASSQDGGDEQFF. In DNA form, the CDR3 reads TGCGCCAGCAGCCAAGATGGGGGGGATGAGCAGTTCTTC. The chain recombines TRBV4-3 with TRBJ2-1; 7 positions match TRBD2. V dropped 0 bases and J dropped 8; count of bases not matched to a gene: 1. Germline V gene sequence: CDR1 LGHNA, CDR2 YSLEER. CDR3 size: 13 residues.

The chain combines TRBV7-6 with TRBJ2-1; D is tentatively TRBD1 or TRBD2 (5 bases each). Looked up from germline, CDR1 is SGHVS and CDR2 is FNYEAQ. The CDR3 is 14 residues long. Trimming removed 5 bases from V and 8 bases from J, with 16 bases in between. CDR3 sequence reads: CASSRDAPRDEQFF. The CDR3 coding sequence is TGTGCCAGCAGCCGGGACGCCCCCCGGGATGAGCAGTTCTTC.

This clonotype was counted between two and nine times. CDR3 region: CASSYREREGYTF. DNA of the CDR3: TGCGCCAGCAGCTACAGGGAGCGGGAAGGCTACACCTTC. The chain uses TRBV5-1 and TRBJ1-2, with TRBD1 as a possible D gene (6 bases). V dropped 3 bases and J dropped 8 bases, with 14 bases sitting between them. The CDR3 has 13 residues. Germline-derived CDR1 and CDR2 are SGHRS and YFSETQ.

This clonotype was detected a few times. The chain links TRBV4-1 to TRBJ2-7; D possibly corresponds to TRBD2 (6 bases). V gave up 4 bases and J gave up 3 bases, with 13 bases separating them. The germline gives CDR1 MGHRA, CDR2 YSYEKL. This CDR3 is built from 14 residues. DNA of the CDR3: TGCGCCAGCAGCCCCGGGGTCGGGAGCTACGAGCAGTACTTC. This translates into CASSPGVGSYEQYF.

There are many counts of this clonotype. The chain links TRBV4-1 to TRBJ1-3; no firm D call. The ends were cut back, 1 base at V and 3 bases at J, with 7 bases in the middle. CDR3 length equals 14 residues. Germline loops: CDR1 MGHRA, CDR2 YSYEKL. The DNA for the CDR3 is TGCGCCAGCAGCCAAGCTGGGATTGGAAACACCATATATTTT. This encodes CASSQAGIGNTIYF.

This clonotype was detected a few times. The chain joins TRBV10-2 to TRBJ1-1, with D possibly TRBD1 on 6 matching bases. CDR3 length equals 11 residues. Germline V CDR1 and CDR2: WSHSY, SAAADI. Trimming cost V 3 bases and J 10 bases, with 9 bases left between them. CDR3 sequence reads: CASSDLGGAFF. The CDR3 DNA follows: TGCGCCAGCAGTGATTTAGGGGGAGCTTTCTTT.

This clonotype was seen only a few times. J is TRBJ1-2 and V is TRBV12-3 or TRBV12-4; tentative D call: TRBD1 (6 bases). The V and J ends lost 6 bases and 7 bases respectively, with 12 bases between them. This CDR3 is 12 amino acids long. Written as DNA, the CDR3 is TGTGCCAGCAGGTCTCAGGGGTTTGGCTACACCTTC. Its protein is CASRSQGFGYTF.

A few counts support this clonotype. This sequence joins TRBV12-5 and TRBJ2-6; D remains ambiguous. CDR1 is LGHNT and CDR2 is FRNRAP in the germline V gene. V was cut by 6 bases and J by 0 bases, with 3 bases left in between. The CDR3 has 13 amino acids. The CDR3, as DNA: TGTGCTAGTGGAAACTCTGGGGCCAACGTCCTGACTTTC. It codes for CASGNSGANVLTF.